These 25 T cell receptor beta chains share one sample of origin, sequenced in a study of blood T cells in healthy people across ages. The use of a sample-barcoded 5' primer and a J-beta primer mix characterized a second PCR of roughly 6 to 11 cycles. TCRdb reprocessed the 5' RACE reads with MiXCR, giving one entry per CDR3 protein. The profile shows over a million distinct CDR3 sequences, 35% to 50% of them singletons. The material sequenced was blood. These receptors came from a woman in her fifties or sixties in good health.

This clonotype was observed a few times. The CDR3 reads CASTLRDGYTF. DNA for the CDR3: TGTGCCAGCACCCTTCGTGATGGCTACACCTTC. The chain is built from TRBV2 and TRBJ1-2; D is unclear. Germline V lookup: CDR1 SNHLY, CDR2 FYNNEI. V lost 7 bases and J 6 bases, leaving 9 bases between the germline ends. This CDR3 has 11 residues.

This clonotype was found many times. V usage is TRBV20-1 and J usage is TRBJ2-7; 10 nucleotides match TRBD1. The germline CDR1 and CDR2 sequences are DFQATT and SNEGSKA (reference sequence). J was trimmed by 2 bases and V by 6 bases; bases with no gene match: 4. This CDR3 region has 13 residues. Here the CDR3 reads CSARTGGTYEQYF. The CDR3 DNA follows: TGCAGTGCAAGGACAGGGGGTACCTACGAGCAGTACTTC.

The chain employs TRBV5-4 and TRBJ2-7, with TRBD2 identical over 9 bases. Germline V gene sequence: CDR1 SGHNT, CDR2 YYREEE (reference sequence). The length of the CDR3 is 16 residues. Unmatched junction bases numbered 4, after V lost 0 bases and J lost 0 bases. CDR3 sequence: CASSLGSGRLSYEQYF. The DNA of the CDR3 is TGTGCCAGCAGCTTGGGCAGCGGGAGGCTCTCCTACGAGCAGTACTTC.

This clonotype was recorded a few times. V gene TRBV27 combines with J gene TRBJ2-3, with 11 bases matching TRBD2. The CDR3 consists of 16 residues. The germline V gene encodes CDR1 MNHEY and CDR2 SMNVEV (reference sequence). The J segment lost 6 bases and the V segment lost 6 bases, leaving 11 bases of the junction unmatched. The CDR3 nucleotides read TGTGCCAGCAGAAAAAGACTAGCGGGAAAAATGGATACGCAGTATTTT. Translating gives CASRKRLAGKMDTQYF.

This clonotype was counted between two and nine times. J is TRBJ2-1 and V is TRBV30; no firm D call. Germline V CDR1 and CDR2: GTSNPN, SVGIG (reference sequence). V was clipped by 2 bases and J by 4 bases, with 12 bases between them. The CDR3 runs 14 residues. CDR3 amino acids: CAWSWGFGYNEQFF. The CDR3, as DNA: TGTGCCTGGAGTTGGGGTTTCGGATACAATGAGCAGTTCTTC.

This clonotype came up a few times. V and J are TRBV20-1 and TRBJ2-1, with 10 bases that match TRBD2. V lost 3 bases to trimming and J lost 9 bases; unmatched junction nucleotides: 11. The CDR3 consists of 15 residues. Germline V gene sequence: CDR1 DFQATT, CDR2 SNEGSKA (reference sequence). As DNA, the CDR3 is TGCAGTGCTAGCTTGAAAGCGGGAGGGCCCCGTGAGCAGTTCTTC. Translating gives CSASLKAGGPREQFF.

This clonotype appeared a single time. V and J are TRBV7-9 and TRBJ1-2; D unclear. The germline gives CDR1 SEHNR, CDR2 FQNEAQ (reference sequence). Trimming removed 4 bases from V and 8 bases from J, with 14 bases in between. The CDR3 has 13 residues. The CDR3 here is CASSSNTRSGYTF. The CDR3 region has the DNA TGTGCCAGCAGCTCCAACACCCGATCCGGCTACACCTTC. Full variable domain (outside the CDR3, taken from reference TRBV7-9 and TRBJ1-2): DTGVSQNPRHKITKRGQNVTFRCDPISEHNRLYWYRQTLGQGPEFLTYFQNEAQLEKSRLLSDRFSAERPKGSFSTLEIQRTEQGDSAMYLCASSSNTRSGYTFGSGTRLTVV.

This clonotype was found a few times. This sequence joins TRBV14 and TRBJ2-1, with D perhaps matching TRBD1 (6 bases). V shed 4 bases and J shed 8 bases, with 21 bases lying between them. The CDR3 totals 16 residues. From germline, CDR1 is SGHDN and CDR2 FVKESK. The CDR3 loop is CASSLANRAGVYEQFF. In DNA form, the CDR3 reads TGTGCCAGCAGCCTCGCCAACCGGGCAGGGGTGTATGAGCAGTTCTTC.

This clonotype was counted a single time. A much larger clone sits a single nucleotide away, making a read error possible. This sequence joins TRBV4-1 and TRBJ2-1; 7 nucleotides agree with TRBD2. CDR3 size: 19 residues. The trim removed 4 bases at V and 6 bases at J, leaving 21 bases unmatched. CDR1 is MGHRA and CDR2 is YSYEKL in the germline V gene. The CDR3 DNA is TGCGCCAGCAGCCCAACCGGGACTAACGGGAGCGGATTTATCAATGAGCAGTTCTTC. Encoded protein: CASSPTGTNGSGFINEQFF.

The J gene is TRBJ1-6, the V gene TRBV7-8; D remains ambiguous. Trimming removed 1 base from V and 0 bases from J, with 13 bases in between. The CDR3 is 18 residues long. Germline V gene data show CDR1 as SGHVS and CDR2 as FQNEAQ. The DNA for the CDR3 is TGTGCCAGCAGCTTAGAAATCGATTCAAGCTCCTATAATTCACCCCTCCACTTT. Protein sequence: CASSLEIDSSSYNSPLHF.

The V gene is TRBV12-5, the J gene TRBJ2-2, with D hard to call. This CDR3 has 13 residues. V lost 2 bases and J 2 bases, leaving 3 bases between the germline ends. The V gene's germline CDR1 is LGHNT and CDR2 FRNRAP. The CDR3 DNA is TGTGCTAGTGGTTTGCCCAACACCGGGGAGCTGTTTTTT. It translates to CASGLPNTGELFF. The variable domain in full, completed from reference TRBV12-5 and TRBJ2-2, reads DARVTQTPRHKVTEMGQEVTMRCQPILGHNTVFWYRQTMMQGLELLAYFRNRAPLDDSGMPKDRFSAEMPDATLATLKIQPSEPRDSAVYFCASGLPNTGELFFGEGSRLTVL.

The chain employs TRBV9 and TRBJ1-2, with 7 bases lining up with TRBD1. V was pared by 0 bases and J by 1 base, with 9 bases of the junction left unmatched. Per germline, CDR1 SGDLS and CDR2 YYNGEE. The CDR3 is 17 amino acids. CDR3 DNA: TGTGCCAGCAGCGTAGCCCGGGACAGCCAAGTTAACTATGGCTACACCTTC. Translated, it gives CASSVARDSQVNYGYTF.

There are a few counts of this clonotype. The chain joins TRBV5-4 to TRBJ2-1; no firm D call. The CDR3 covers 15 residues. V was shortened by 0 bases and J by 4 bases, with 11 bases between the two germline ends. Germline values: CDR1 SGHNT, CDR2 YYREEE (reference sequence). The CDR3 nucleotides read TGTGCCAGCAGCTTGGGACACGTGAATTACAATGAGCAGTTCTTC. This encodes CASSLGHVNYNEQFF. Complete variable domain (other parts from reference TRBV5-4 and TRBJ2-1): ETGVTQSPTHLIKTRGQQVTLRCSSQSGHNTVSWYQQALGQGPQFIFQYYREEENGRGNFPPRFSGLQFPNYSSELNVNALELDDSALYLCASSLGHVNYNEQFFGPGTRLTVL.

The CDR3 sequence: CASSGVGGIYNEQYF. CDR3 bases: TGTGCCAGCAGCGGGGTGGGAGGGATCTACAATGAGCAGTACTTC. This chain links TRBV9 with TRBJ2-1, with 7 bases fitting TRBD2. The assigned J gene may be wrong: the sequence end matches TRBJ2-7 better. The germline V gene has CDR1 SGDLS and CDR2 YYNGEE. The CDR3 length is 15 residues.

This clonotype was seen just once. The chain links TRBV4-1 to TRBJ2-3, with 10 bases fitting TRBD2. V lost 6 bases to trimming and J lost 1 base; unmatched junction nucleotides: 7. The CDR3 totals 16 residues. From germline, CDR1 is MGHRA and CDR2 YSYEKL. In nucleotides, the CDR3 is TGCGCCAGCAGGAGATACGGGACTAGCGGCACAGATACGCAGTATTTT. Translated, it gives CASRRYGTSGTDTQYF.

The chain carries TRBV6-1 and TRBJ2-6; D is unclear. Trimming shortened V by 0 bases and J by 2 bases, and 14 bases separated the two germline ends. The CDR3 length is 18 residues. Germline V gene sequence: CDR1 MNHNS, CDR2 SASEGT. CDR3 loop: CASSEALWDTTGANVLTF. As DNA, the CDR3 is TGTGCCAGCAGTGAAGCGCTTTGGGATACGACTGGGGCCAACGTCCTGACTTTC.

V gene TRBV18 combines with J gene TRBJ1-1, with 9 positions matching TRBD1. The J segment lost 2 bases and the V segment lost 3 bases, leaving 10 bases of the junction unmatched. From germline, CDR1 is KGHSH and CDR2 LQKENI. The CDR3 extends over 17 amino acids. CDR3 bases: TGTGCCAGCTCACCTACCGGGACAGGGAATGGAAACACTGAAGCTTTCTTT. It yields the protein CASSPTGTGNGNTEAFF.

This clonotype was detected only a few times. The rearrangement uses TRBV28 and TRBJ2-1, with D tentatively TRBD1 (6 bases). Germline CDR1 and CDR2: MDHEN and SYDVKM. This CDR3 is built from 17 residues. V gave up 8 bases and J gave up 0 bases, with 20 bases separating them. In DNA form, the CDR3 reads TGTGCCAGCGGACAGTGGGACCACAGAAGCTCCTACAATGAGCAGTTCTTC. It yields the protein CASGQWDHRSSYNEQFF. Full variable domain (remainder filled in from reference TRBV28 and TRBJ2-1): DVKVTQSSRYLVKRTGEKVFLECVQDMDHENMFWYRQDPGLGLRLIYFSYDVKMKEKGDIPEGYSVSREKKERFSLILESASTNQTSMYLCASGQWDHRSSYNEQFFGPGTRLTVL.

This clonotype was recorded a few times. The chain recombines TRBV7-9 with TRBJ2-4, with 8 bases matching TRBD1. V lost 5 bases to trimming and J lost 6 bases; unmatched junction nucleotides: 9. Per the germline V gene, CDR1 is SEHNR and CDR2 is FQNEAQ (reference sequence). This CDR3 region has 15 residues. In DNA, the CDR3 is TGTGCCAGCAGCCCCGGCCAGGGGGCTGGAAACATTCAGTACTTC. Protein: CASSPGQGAGNIQYF.

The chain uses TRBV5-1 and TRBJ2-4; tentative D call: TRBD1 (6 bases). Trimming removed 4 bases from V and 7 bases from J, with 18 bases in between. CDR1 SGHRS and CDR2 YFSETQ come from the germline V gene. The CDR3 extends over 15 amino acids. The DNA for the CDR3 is TGCGCCAGCAGCCCCATGGGACAATTGGACAACATTCAGTACTTC. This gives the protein CASSPMGQLDNIQYF.

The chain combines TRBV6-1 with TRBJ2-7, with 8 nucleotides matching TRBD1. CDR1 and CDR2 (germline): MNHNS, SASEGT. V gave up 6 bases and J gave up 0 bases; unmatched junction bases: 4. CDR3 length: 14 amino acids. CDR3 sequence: CASRKQGVSYEQYF. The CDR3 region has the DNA TGTGCCAGCAGGAAACAGGGGGTCTCCTACGAGCAGTACTTC.

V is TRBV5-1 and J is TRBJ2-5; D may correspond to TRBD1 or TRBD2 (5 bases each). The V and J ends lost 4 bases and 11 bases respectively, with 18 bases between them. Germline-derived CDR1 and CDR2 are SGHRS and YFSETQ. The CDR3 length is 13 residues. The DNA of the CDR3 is TGCGCCAGCAGCGTGGGACCCAATCAGGAGCAGTACTTC. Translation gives CASSVGPNQEQYF.

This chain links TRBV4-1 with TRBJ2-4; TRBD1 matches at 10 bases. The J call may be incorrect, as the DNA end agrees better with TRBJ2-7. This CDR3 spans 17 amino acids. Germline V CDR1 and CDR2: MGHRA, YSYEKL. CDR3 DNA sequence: TGCGCCAGCAGCCAAGATAGGGACAGGGGATGGGCCTACGAGCAGTACTTC. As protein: CASSQDRDRGWAYEQYF.

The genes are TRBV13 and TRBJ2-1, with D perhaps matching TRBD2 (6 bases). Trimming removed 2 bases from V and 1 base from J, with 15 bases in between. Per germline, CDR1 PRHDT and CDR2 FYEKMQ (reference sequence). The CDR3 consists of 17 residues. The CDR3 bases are TGTGCCAGCAGCTTACGGGACGCCGGAGGGTCCTACAATGAGCAGTTCTTC. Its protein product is CASSLRDAGGSYNEQFF.

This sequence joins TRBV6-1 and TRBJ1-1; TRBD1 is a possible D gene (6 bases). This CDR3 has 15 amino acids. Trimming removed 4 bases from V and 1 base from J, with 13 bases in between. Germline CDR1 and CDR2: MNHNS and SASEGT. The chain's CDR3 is CASSVGGARNTEAFF. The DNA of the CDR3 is TGTGCCAGCAGTGTCGGGGGCGCGAGGAACACTGAAGCTTTCTTT.